These 5 T cell receptor beta chains were sequenced from one sample in a study of vaccination effects on CD4 cells after COVID-19. The ViraFEST assay expanded antigen-specific CD4+ T cells with viral peptide pools before sequencing. Culture lasted approximately 10 days before CD4+ T cell isolation. All study participants received two doses of BNT162b2 or mRNA-1273 vaccine. This table comes from immunoSEQ multiplex PCR, and its TCRdb copy is limited to in-frame clones, with some not included. The sample contains some 30,000 clones, roughly 81% of which appear only once. These receptors' targets are unknown. The input for sequencing was CD4+ T cells from PBMCs cultured with HCoV-229E spike peptides, taken after COVID-19 vaccination. These receptors came from a human donor who received a COVID-19 vaccine.

The chain couples TRBV4-1 to TRBJ1-6; D gene uncertain. Germline V gives CDR1 MGHRA, CDR2 YSYEKL. The CDR3 has 17 amino acids. V dropped 0 bases and J dropped 0 bases, with 9 bases sitting between them. The CDR3 sequence is CASSQEGTNSYNSPLHF. CDR3 sequence (DNA): TGCGCCAGCAGCCAAGAGGGTACAAACTCCTATAATTCACCCCTCCACTTT.

The chain uses TRBV9 and TRBJ1-4; 10 nucleotides align to TRBD1. V shed 8 bases and J 7 bases; nucleotides not matched to a gene: 20. In germline, CDR1 is SGDLS, CDR2 YYNGEE. The CDR3 runs to 18 residues. The DNA of the CDR3 is TGTGCCAGAGAAGAGTGGGGACAGGGGATTCGCTGGGGTGAAAAACTGTTTTTT. Amino acid sequence: CAREEWGQGIRWGEKLFF.

The chain carries TRBV7-7 and TRBJ2-7, with D perhaps given as TRBD1 or TRBD2 (5 bases each). V was trimmed by 1 base and J by 3 bases, leaving 10 bases between them. Germline V gene data show CDR1 as SSHAT and CDR2 as FNYEAQ (reference sequence). The CDR3 runs to 14 residues. CDR3 sequence reads: CASSLDAGSYEQYF. As DNA, the CDR3 is TGTGCCAGCAGCTTAGATGCAGGGAGCTACGAGCAGTACTTC.

V usage is TRBV19 and J usage is TRBJ1-1, with TRBD1 matching 8 bases. The J segment lost 2 bases and the V segment lost 3 bases, leaving 2 bases of the junction unmatched. The CDR3 has 14 residues. CDR1 is LNHDA, CDR2 SQIVND, per germline (reference sequence). CDR3 amino acids: CASSMGTGNTEAFF. The CDR3 DNA is TGTGCCAGTAGTATGGGGACAGGAAACACTGAAGCTTTCTTT.

The table lists this clone with a few counts. The chain couples TRBV2 to TRBJ2-7; 8 bases line up with TRBD2. From germline, CDR1 is SNHLY and CDR2 FYNNEI. The V and J ends lost 1 base and 3 bases, in that order; junction bases with no gene match: 8. The CDR3 consists of 16 residues. The CDR3 nucleotides are TGTGCCAGCAGTGAAGGTTCGGGGGGGCTTGACTACGAGCAGTACTTC. This translates into CASSEGSGGLDYEQYF.